A single sample is the source of the 18 T cell receptor beta chains below, sequenced in a study of T cell repertoires in cytomegalovirus infection. Using its own MiXCR run on the reads, TCRdb lists one record per CDR3 protein. This table has a few hundred thousand distinct CDR3 sequences, about 35% appearing once. No antigen has been identified for these receptors. This sample comprised cultured PBMCs, obtained from culture after CMV antigen stimulation. The receptors come from a human donor in good health (CMV status not recorded). Some clones in this sample may be carry-over from other donors' samples.

This chain links TRBV11-2 with TRBJ2-1, with TRBD1 matching 8 bases. The ends lost 5 bases at V and 3 bases at J; junction bases unmatched: 9. Germline CDR1 and CDR2: SGHAT and FQNNGV. The CDR3 consists of 16 residues. The CDR3 loop is CASSLIQGVIYNEQFF. The CDR3 bases are TGTGCCAGCAGCCTTATACAGGGGGTCATCTACAATGAGCAGTTCTTC.

This clonotype was observed once. The J gene is TRBJ2-1, the V gene TRBV6-2 or TRBV6-3; possibly TRBD2 for D (7 bases). The CDR3 length is 15 residues. With 4 bases removed from V and 7 bases from J, the gap between germline ends came to 17 bases. Germline V gives CDR1 MNHEY, CDR2 SVGEGT. The CDR3 bases are TGTGCCAGCAGTTTAGAGGGGGGGCAAAGGAATGAGCAGTTCTTC. Translated: CASSLEGGQRNEQFF.

The chain joins TRBV3-1 to TRBJ1-2; no clear D. Germline V gives CDR1 LGHDT, CDR2 YNNKEL (reference sequence). Trimming stripped 1 base from V and 7 bases from J, with 7 bases between. This CDR3 contains 12 residues. The CDR3 loop is CASSQGEGGYTF. The DNA for the CDR3 is TGTGCCAGCAGCCAAGGGGAAGGTGGCTACACCTTC.

This clonotype occurred a few times. The chain links TRBV12-3 or TRBV12-4 to TRBJ1-4, with D perhaps TRBD1 (5 bases). The CDR3 sequence is 16 residues long. Trimming cost V 6 bases and J 0 bases, with 14 bases left between them. The CDR3 protein is CASSPYQGATNEKLFF. CDR3 DNA: TGTGCCAGCAGCCCTTATCAGGGTGCAACTAATGAAAAACTGTTTTTT.

This clonotype was seen only a few times. The V call is TRBV4-3, the J call TRBJ2-3, with 9 positions matching TRBD2. Germline CDR1 reads LGHNA; CDR2 reads YSLEER. The CDR3 has 18 residues. Trimming cost V 0 bases and J 5 bases; bases outside gene matches: 12. The CDR3 nucleotides are TGCGCCAGCAGCCAAGAACCAGCGGGAGGCGCTGGGGTAGATACGCAGTATTTT. Protein: CASSQEPAGGAGVDTQYF.

This clonotype occurred a few times. The V gene is TRBV24-1, the J gene TRBJ2-7; 8 nucleotides line up with TRBD2. The CDR3 is made up of 16 amino acids. V lost 4 bases to trimming and J lost 4 bases; unmatched junction nucleotides: 11. Germline CDR1 and CDR2: KGHDR and SFDVKD. CDR3 loop: CATSDDPGTSLYEQYV. The CDR3 DNA reads TGTGCCACCAGTGACGATCCCGGGACTAGTTTGTACGAGCAGTACGTC.

This sequence joins TRBV15 and TRBJ1-2, with TRBD1 matching 7 bases. The CDR3 runs 16 residues. Germline V gene sequence: CDR1 LNHNV, CDR2 YYDKDF (reference sequence). V gave up 4 bases and J gave up 0 bases; unmatched junction bases: 8. The CDR3 region is CATSISGGWTNYGYTF. CDR3 nucleotides: TGTGCCACCAGCATATCAGGGGGTTGGACTAACTATGGCTACACCTTC.

The sample holds one count of this clonotype. The chain recombines TRBV7-9 with TRBJ1-4; D possibly corresponds to TRBD1 (5 bases). From germline, CDR1 is SEHNR and CDR2 FQNEAQ (reference sequence). V dropped 5 bases and J dropped 3 bases, with 16 bases sitting between them. The CDR3 is made up of 16 amino acids. CDR3 residues: CASSARAGSSNEKLFF. DNA for the CDR3: TGTGCCAGCAGCGCCAGGGCCGGGTCCTCTAATGAAAAACTGTTTTTT.

This chain connects TRBV7-2 to TRBJ2-5, with 8 bases identical to TRBD1. Per germline, CDR1 SGHTA and CDR2 FQGNSA. After removal of 5 bases from V and 5 bases from J, the junction contained 10 bases not matched to a gene. The CDR3 totals 15 residues. CDR3 residues: CASSPDRGRGETQYF. The CDR3 DNA reads as TGTGCCAGCAGCCCTGACAGGGGAAGGGGGGAGACCCAGTACTTC.

The table lists this clonotype with a few counts. The chain couples TRBV28 to TRBJ2-7; weak D call: TRBD1 (6 bases). The CDR3 is 14 amino acids. The ends were cut back, 5 bases at V and 2 bases at J, with 13 bases in the middle. Germline V gives CDR1 MDHEN, CDR2 SYDVKM. The CDR3 DNA follows: TGTGCCAGCAGTCCCGGGGACAAGGCCTACGAGCAGTACTTC. It translates to CASSPGDKAYEQYF.

This clonotype occurred many times. V gene TRBV7-9 combines with J gene TRBJ1-1, with 7 positions matching TRBD1. V shed 6 bases and J 0 bases; nucleotides not matched to a gene: 4. This CDR3 contains 14 residues. Germline V gene data show CDR1 as SEHNR and CDR2 as FQNEAQ (reference sequence). The CDR3 region has the DNA TGTGCCAGCAGTAGGACAGGACTGAACACTGAAGCTTTCTTT. As protein: CASSRTGLNTEAFF.

The chain carries TRBV7-2 and TRBJ1-5; 7 bases agree with TRBD1. The germline V gene encodes CDR1 SGHTA and CDR2 FQGNSA. With V trimmed by 4 bases and J by 4 bases, 4 bases remained unmatched. CDR3 length: 14 residues. CDR3 bases: TGTGCCAGCAGCTCCCCGGGACAGAATCAGCCCCAGCATTTT. Translating gives CASSSPGQNQPQHF.

The CDR3 loop reads CATSDPRTFRTEQFF. DNA for the CDR3: TGTGCCACCAGTGATCCTCGGACTTTTCGTACTGAGCAGTTCTTC. The rearrangement joins TRBV24-1 to TRBJ2-1, with a possible D match to TRBD2 (5 bases). Germline CDR1 and CDR2: KGHDR and SFDVKD. The CDR3 contains 15 residues. Deletions cut 3 bases from V and 9 bases from J, with 17 bases between.

This clonotype has more than one count but fewer than ten. V and J are TRBV6-1 and TRBJ2-1; TRBD2 matches 7 bases. Germline CDR1 MNHNS, CDR2 SASEGT. The J segment lost 8 bases and the V segment lost 4 bases, leaving 8 bases of the junction unmatched. CDR3 size: 14 residues. In DNA form, the CDR3 reads TGTGCCAGCAGTGTAGTGGGAGGGCGTGATGAGCAGTTCTTC. As protein: CASSVVGGRDEQFF.

In its sample, this clonotype was seen many times. This chain links TRBV4-3 with TRBJ1-2; 8 positions agree with TRBD1. CDR1 is LGHNA, CDR2 YSLEER, per germline. V lost 2 bases, J lost 4 bases, and 3 bases stayed unmatched. The CDR3 is 14 amino acids. The CDR3 DNA is TGCGCCAGCAGCCAACGACAGGGGTCCTATGGCTACACCTTC. It yields the protein CASSQRQGSYGYTF.

Only a few counts were recorded for this clonotype. The chain employs TRBV6-6 and TRBJ2-2; 7 nucleotides line up with TRBD2. This CDR3 is 14 amino acids long. Trimming removed 4 bases from V and 6 bases from J; junction bases left unmatched: 5. From germline, CDR1 is MNHNY and CDR2 SVGAGI (reference sequence). The CDR3 DNA reads TGTGCCAGCAGTTCCTTAGGACTAGCCGGGGAGCTGTTTTTT. Translating gives CASSSLGLAGELFF.

This CDR3 is CASSPMDGAIETQYF. The CDR3, as DNA: TGTGCCAGCAGCCCGATGGATGGGGCTATCGAGACCCAGTACTTC. V usage is TRBV7-6 and J usage is TRBJ2-5; D is perhaps TRBD1 (5 bases). The germline CDR1 and CDR2 sequences are SGHVS and FNYEAQ. Trimming cost V 5 bases and J 5 bases, with 18 bases left between them. The CDR3 is made up of 15 amino acids.

This clonotype was counted at least ten times. CDR3 residues: CASSSRLAGLNEQFF. CDR3 DNA: TGTGCCAGCAGTTCCCGACTAGCGGGGCTCAATGAGCAGTTCTTC. The V gene is TRBV5-4, the J gene TRBJ2-1, with TRBD2 matching 11 bases. V shed 5 bases, J shed 6 bases, and the junction held 7 bases outside the gene matches. CDR1 is SGHNT, CDR2 YYREEE, per germline (reference sequence). The CDR3 consists of 15 residues.